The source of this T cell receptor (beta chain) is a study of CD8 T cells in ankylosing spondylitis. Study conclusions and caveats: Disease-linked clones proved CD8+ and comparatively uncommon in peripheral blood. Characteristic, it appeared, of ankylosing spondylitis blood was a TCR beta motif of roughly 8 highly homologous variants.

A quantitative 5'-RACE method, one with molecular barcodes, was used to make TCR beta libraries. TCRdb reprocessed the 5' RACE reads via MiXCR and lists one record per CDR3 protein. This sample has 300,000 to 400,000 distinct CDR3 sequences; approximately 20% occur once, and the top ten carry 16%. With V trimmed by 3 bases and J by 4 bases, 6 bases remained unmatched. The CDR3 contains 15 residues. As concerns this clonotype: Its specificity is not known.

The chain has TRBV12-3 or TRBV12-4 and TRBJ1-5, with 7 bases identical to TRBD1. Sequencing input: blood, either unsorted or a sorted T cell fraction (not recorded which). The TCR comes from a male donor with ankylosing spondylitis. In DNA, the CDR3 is TGTGCCAGCAGTTTGCGGGACAGACCAAATCAGCCCCAGCATTTT. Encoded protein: CASSLRDRPNQPQHF.